What follows is one T cell receptor (beta chain) and its context. Its antigen is unidentified. Donors, healthy HIV-negative adults, lacked recent acute infections or vaccinations. These data are taken from a study of shared clonotypes between healthy human individuals. Whole-study findings and limits: The rarefaction results pointed to incomplete sorted-subset sequencing despite large depth.

V lost 3 bases and J 3 bases, leaving 8 bases between the germline ends. The germline CDR1 and CDR2 sequences are LNHNV and YYDKDF (reference sequence). This CDR3 comprises 13 residues. Once extracted for a subset, genomic DNA was divided evenly among several immunoSEQ plates. Repertoires were generated with immunoSEQ multiplex PCR, while TCRdb's copy carries only in-frame clones and drops some. The sample contains 2 million to 3 million clones, roughly 93% of which appear only once. The clonotype was recovered from a man younger than 35 in good health. Some clones in this sample may be carry-over from other donors' samples. This chain connects TRBV15 to TRBJ1-2, with TRBD1 as a possible D gene (6 bases). The specimen sequenced was naive CD4+ T cells from PBMCs. This sample's subset: CD45RA+ positively selected. CDR3 amino acids: CATSRDRDYGYTF. In DNA form, the CDR3 reads TGTGCCACCAGCAGGGACAGAGACTATGGCTACACCTTC.